These 19 T cell receptor beta chains originate from one sample sequenced in a study of technical replicates of blood from a handful of donors. The protocol was immunoSEQ multiplex PCR, while the TCRdb copy is restricted to in-frame clones and leaves out a portion. The sample lists fewer than 95,000 clones, 94% occurring once. The material sequenced was T cells isolated from PBMCs. The receptors shown here come from a human donor in good health.

The genes are TRBV2 and TRBJ1-2, with 12 nucleotides matching TRBD1. V was pared by 6 bases and J by 5 bases, with 16 bases of the junction left unmatched. The CDR3 length is 18 residues. Germline loops: CDR1 SNHLY, CDR2 FYNNEI. CDR3 nucleotide sequence: TGTGCCAGCAGACGAACACCGGGACAGGGGGCGATGGTTTATGGCTACACCTTC. It encodes CASRRTPGQGAMVYGYTF. Full variable domain (remainder filled in from reference TRBV2 and TRBJ1-2): EPEVTQTPSHQVTQMGQEVILRCVPISNHLYFYWYRQILGQKVEFLVSFYNNEISEKSEIFDDQFSVERPDGSNFTLKIRSTKLEDSAMYFCASRRTPGQGAMVYGYTFGSGTRLTVV.

The rearrangement uses TRBV27 and TRBJ2-7; TRBD1 aligns across 7 bases. The germline gives CDR1 MNHEY, CDR2 SMNVEV (reference sequence). V gave up 5 bases and J gave up 3 bases; unmatched junction bases: 7. The CDR3 sequence is 14 residues long. The CDR3 coding sequence is TGTGCCAGCAGTCTCGGACAGGCTGTCTACGAGCAGTACTTC. Translated: CASSLGQAVYEQYF.

This clone was detected once. The chain couples TRBV7-9 to TRBJ1-1, with D possibly being TRBD1 (5 bases). The CDR3 covers 14 residues. The ends were cut back, 3 bases at V and 11 bases at J, with 19 bases in the middle. CDR1 is SEHNR, CDR2 FQNEAQ, per germline (reference sequence). The CDR3 protein is CASSFAGTLIGAFF. The DNA of the CDR3 is TGTGCCAGCAGCTTCGCTGGGACTCTGATCGGGGCTTTCTTT.

This chain joins TRBV27 and TRBJ2-5; 11 positions match TRBD2. From germline, CDR1 is MNHEY and CDR2 SMNVEV (reference sequence). Trimming removed 5 bases from V and 3 bases from J; junction bases left unmatched: 5. This CDR3 has 15 amino acids. The CDR3, as DNA: TGTGCCAGCAGTCGCCTTAGCGGGAGGGAAGAGACCCAGTACTTC. Amino acids: CASSRLSGREETQYF.

The CDR3 region has the DNA TGTGCCAGCAGTTTAGGCCCAGGGCGCGTGACCCAGTACTTC. This gives the protein CASSLGPGRVTQYF. V gene TRBV27 combines with J gene TRBJ2-5; D is perhaps TRBD1 (5 bases). V was trimmed by 2 bases and J by 7 bases, leaving 14 bases between them. Germline lookup yields CDR1 MNHEY and CDR2 SMNVEV (reference sequence). CDR3 size: 14 residues.

The sample holds one count of this clone. The rearrangement uses TRBV5-1 and TRBJ2-3; 7 bases align to TRBD1. Germline CDR1 is SGHRS and CDR2 is YFSETQ. The CDR3 runs 15 residues. J gave up 1 base and V 4 bases, and 6 bases lay outside the gene matches. The CDR3 nucleotides read TGCGCCAGCAGCCCACAGGGGTGGGGCACAGATACGCAGTATTTT. Amino acids: CASSPQGWGTDTQYF.

The CDR3 nucleotides are TGTGCCAGCATCTCCCCCACAGGGGGCGATCAGCCCCAGCATTTT. Translating it yields CASISPTGGDQPQHF. The chain couples TRBV28 to TRBJ1-5; 9 positions match TRBD1. Germline CDR1 is MDHEN and CDR2 is SYDVKM. The V gene end was trimmed by 7 bases and the J gene end by 5 bases; junction bases not matched to a gene: 9. The CDR3 runs 15 residues.

The genes are TRBV7-9 and TRBJ1-4; TRBD1 aligns across 7 bases. This CDR3 is built from 15 residues. With V trimmed by 5 bases and J by 3 bases, 6 bases remained unmatched. The germline CDR1 and CDR2 sequences are SEHNR and FQNEAQ (reference sequence). The CDR3: CASSPQGPANEKLFF. CDR3 nucleotide sequence: TGTGCCAGCAGCCCACAGGGGCCTGCTAATGAAAAACTGTTTTTT.

This sequence joins TRBV28 and TRBJ1-1, with 7 bases identical to TRBD1. The V gene end was trimmed by 1 base and the J gene end by 3 bases; junction bases not matched to a gene: 5. Germline V CDR1 and CDR2: MDHEN, SYDVKM. CDR3 length: 15 amino acids. The CDR3 sequence is CASSLLGTAYTEAFF. As DNA, the CDR3 is TGTGCCAGCAGTTTATTAGGGACAGCCTACACTGAAGCTTTCTTT.

This clone was seen a single time. CDR3 protein: CASSQGTSGYTGELFF. The CDR3 nucleotides are TGCGCCAGCAGCCAAGGGACTAGCGGGTATACCGGGGAGCTGTTTTTT. This chain connects TRBV4-1 to TRBJ2-2; 11 bases are shared with TRBD2. The junction had 3 bases not matched to a gene; V was cut back by 1 base and J by 5 bases. CDR3 length equals 16 residues. From germline, CDR1 is MGHRA and CDR2 YSYEKL.

The sample holds a few counts of this clone. The V call is TRBV21-1, the J call TRBJ2-7; TRBD2 is the table's D call and was not checked against the DNA. TRBV21-1 is annotated as a pseudogene. The CDR3 extends over 16 amino acids. This chain's CDR3 is CASSKVVVSSAYEQYF. CDR3 nucleotides: TGTGCCAGCAGCAAAGTGGTAGTTTCATCTGCCTACGAGCAGTACTTC.

The chain couples TRBV7-8 to TRBJ1-1; D is uncertain. This CDR3 is 12 amino acids long. Germline loops: CDR1 SGHVS, CDR2 FQNEAQ. The germline V and J ends were trimmed by 8 bases and 0 bases, with 7 bases remaining between them. In DNA, the CDR3 is TGTGCCAGCTTTGAGGTGAACACTGAAGCTTTCTTT. Protein: CASFEVNTEAFF.

The chain joins TRBV5-1 to TRBJ2-4; TRBD2 is a possible D gene (7 bases). Germline V gives CDR1 SGHRS, CDR2 YFSETQ. The CDR3 loop spans 17 amino acids. V was shortened by 0 bases and J by 7 bases, with 20 bases between the two germline ends. CDR3 sequence reads: CASSLAGGPHPGNIQYF. The CDR3 nucleotides are TGCGCCAGCAGCTTGGCCGGGGGGCCGCACCCCGGTAACATTCAGTACTTC.

This chain links TRBV10-1 with TRBJ2-7, with 7 bases matching TRBD1. V dropped 2 bases and J dropped 6; count of bases not matched to a gene: 4. The CDR3 consists of 13 residues. CDR1 WNHNN and CDR2 SYGVQD come from the germline V gene (reference sequence). In DNA form, the CDR3 reads TGCGCCAGCAGTGAGGCAGGGACAGTCGAGCAGTACTTC. It codes for CASSEAGTVEQYF.

This clone has only a few counts. The gene calls are TRBV28 and TRBJ2-7; 8 bases agree with TRBD2. CDR1 and CDR2 from the germline V gene are MDHEN and SYDVKM. With V trimmed by 6 bases and J by 2 bases, 0 bases remained unmatched. The CDR3 consists of 12 residues. CDR3 sequence reads: CASRGLAYEQYF. CDR3 in DNA: TGTGCCAGCAGGGGACTAGCCTACGAGCAGTACTTC.

The chain uses TRBV27 and TRBJ2-7; no firm D call. V was clipped by 0 bases and J by 3 bases, with 3 bases between them. Germline CDR1 and CDR2: MNHEY and SMNVEV (reference sequence). The CDR3 has 12 amino acids. CDR3 DNA sequence: TGTGCCAGCAGTTTATCTAACTACGAGCAGTACTTC. Its translation: CASSLSNYEQYF.

For the CDR3, the DNA is TGCGCCAGCAGCTTGGCTTTAGCGGGGCCTGGCACAGATACGCAGTATTTT. This encodes CASSLALAGPGTDTQYF. The V gene is TRBV5-1, the J gene TRBJ2-3; 8 bases line up with TRBD2. Looked up from germline, CDR1 is SGHRS and CDR2 is YFSETQ. V dropped 0 bases and J dropped 1; count of bases not matched to a gene: 7. This CDR3 contains 17 residues. Supplemented by reference TRBV5-1 and TRBJ2-3, the full variable domain reads KAGVTQTPRYLIKTRGQQVTLSCSPISGHRSVSWYQQTPGQGLQFLFEYFSETQRNKGNFPGRFSGRQFSNSRSEMNVSTLELGDSALYLCASSLALAGPGTDTQYFGPGTRLTVL.

The V call is TRBV9, the J call TRBJ2-1; the match to TRBD2 covers 8 bases. This CDR3 is 17 amino acids long. The germline V gene has CDR1 SGDLS and CDR2 YYNGEE. The ends lost 4 bases at V and 0 bases at J; junction bases unmatched: 9. CDR3 loop: CASSFSGTSGSYNEQFF. The CDR3, as DNA: TGTGCCAGCAGCTTCTCCGGAACTAGCGGCTCCTACAATGAGCAGTTCTTC. Filled out from reference TRBV9 and TRBJ2-1, the complete variable domain reads DSGVTQTPKHLITATGQRVTLRCSPRSGDLSVYWYQQSLDQGLQFLIQYYNGEERAKGNILERFSAQQFPDLHSELNLSSLELGDSALYFCASSFSGTSGSYNEQFFGPGTRLTVL.

This chain uses TRBV13 with TRBJ2-7; D gene uncertain. Deletions cut 2 bases from V and 2 bases from J, with 7 bases between. In germline, CDR1 is PRHDT, CDR2 FYEKMQ (reference sequence). CDR3 length: 13 residues. This CDR3 reads CASSLQMTYEQYF. Written as DNA, the CDR3 is TGTGCCAGCAGCTTACAGATGACCTACGAGCAGTACTTC.